The 27 T cell receptor beta chains reported below all come from one sample, sequenced in a study of blood T cell repertoires in COVID-19. Clones were read by immunoSEQ multiplex PCR, and TCRdb kept only the in-frame ones, dropping some. The sample carries under 75,000 clones, just under 75% recorded once. Sequenced: peripheral blood. These receptors were obtained from a woman in her 70s with COVID-19, enrolled during active disease.

V gene TRBV15 combines with J gene TRBJ2-1, with 10 nucleotides matching TRBD2. The J segment lost 7 bases and the V segment lost 4 bases, leaving 10 bases of the junction unmatched. Germline values: CDR1 LNHNV, CDR2 YYDKDF (reference sequence). This CDR3 is built from 16 residues. This chain's CDR3 is CATSTLAGVDGNEQFF. The CDR3 DNA reads TGTGCCACCAGCACCCTAGCGGGAGTAGACGGGAATGAGCAGTTCTTC.

J is TRBJ2-1 and V is TRBV14; 8 bases match TRBD1. The J segment lost 3 bases and the V segment lost 3 bases, leaving 7 bases of the junction unmatched. There are 16 residues in the CDR3. Germline loops: CDR1 SGHDN, CDR2 FVKESK. CDR3 amino acids: CASSQHRQGLYNEQFF. CDR3 nucleotide sequence: TGTGCCAGCAGCCAGCACCGACAGGGGCTCTACAATGAGCAGTTCTTC.

This clone was recorded a few times. This chain connects TRBV7-2 to TRBJ2-7, with unresolved D. From germline, CDR1 is SGHTA and CDR2 FQGNSA. V was clipped by 0 bases and J by 2 bases, with 8 bases between them. The CDR3 runs 14 residues. This CDR3 is CASSLAAGPYEQYV. CDR3 DNA sequence: TGTGCCAGCAGCTTAGCCGCAGGTCCCTACGAGCAGTACGTC.

The chain is built from TRBV5-6 and TRBJ1-1; the D gene is possibly TRBD1 (5 bases). The CDR3 is 14 amino acids. Trimming pared 2 bases from V and 2 bases from J, leaving 10 bases between. CDR1 and CDR2 from the germline V gene are SGHDT and YYEEEE. CDR3 bases: TGTGCCAGCAGCTTACGGACATCCAACACTGAAGCTTTCTTT. It encodes CASSLRTSNTEAFF.

The chain joins TRBV6-5 to TRBJ1-2; 8 bases line up with TRBD1. J was trimmed by 8 bases and V by 6 bases; bases with no gene match: 5. This CDR3 is 12 amino acids long. Germline V gene data show CDR1 as MNHEY and CDR2 as SVGAGI. Here the CDR3 reads CASSSGQGGYTF. Written as DNA, the CDR3 is TGTGCCAGCAGCTCCGGACAGGGCGGCTACACCTTC.

V gene TRBV18 combines with J gene TRBJ2-2; TRBD1 matches 10 bases. The CDR3 extends over 16 amino acids. The junction had 6 bases not matched to a gene; V was cut back by 3 bases and J by 5 bases. Germline V CDR1 and CDR2: KGHSH, LQKENI. In DNA, the CDR3 is TGTGCCAGCTCACCCATCGGGACAGGGGAGACCGGGGAGCTGTTTTTT. This codes for CASSPIGTGETGELFF.

This chain joins TRBV12-3 or TRBV12-4 and TRBJ2-2; the D is unclear. V was cut by 0 bases and J by 5 bases, with 4 bases left in between. This CDR3 comprises 13 residues. The CDR3 nucleotides read TGTGCCAGCAGTTTAGCCGAGACCGGGGAGCTGTTTTTT. It codes for CASSLAETGELFF.

The chain employs TRBV29-1 and TRBJ2-5; 7 nucleotides align to TRBD1. Germline loops: CDR1 SQVTM, CDR2 ANQGSEA. The CDR3 sequence is 12 residues long. With V trimmed by 7 bases and J by 1 base, 3 bases remained unmatched. The CDR3 region is CSGTGTQETQYF. CDR3 nucleotide sequence: TGCAGCGGGACAGGCACCCAAGAGACCCAGTACTTC.

The chain recombines TRBV27 with TRBJ1-5, with D tentatively TRBD1 (6 bases). V shed 3 bases and J shed 9 bases, with 15 bases lying between them. CDR1 MNHEY and CDR2 SMNVEV come from the germline V gene (reference sequence). The CDR3 is 14 amino acids. The CDR3, as DNA: TGTGCCAGCAGTTTTACGGGCAGGGGCCCGCCCCAGCATTTT. Amino acids: CASSFTGRGPPQHF.

The gene calls are TRBV7-2 and TRBJ2-5; 10 bases fit TRBD1. The length of the CDR3 is 14 residues. Trimming removed 6 bases from V and 4 bases from J; junction bases left unmatched: 5. From germline, CDR1 is SGHTA and CDR2 FQGNSA. The CDR3 DNA reads as TGTGCCAGCAGTAGGACAGGGGGTTTAGAGACCCAGTACTTC. This gives the protein CASSRTGGLETQYF.

A single count supports this clone. This chain's CDR3 is CAWVTGTSGGPSSYEQYF. The CDR3 region has the DNA TGTGCCTGGGTCACCGGGACTAGCGGGGGGCCCAGCTCCTACGAGCAGTACTTC. This chain uses TRBV30 with TRBJ2-7, with 15 bases fitting TRBD2. The V segment lost 5 bases and the J segment 0 bases; nucleotides outside the gene matches: 11. Looked up from germline, CDR1 is GTSNPN and CDR2 is SVGIG (reference sequence). The CDR3 has 18 residues.

The chain joins TRBV7-3 to TRBJ2-1; TRBD2 is a possible D gene (6 bases). Deletions cut 2 bases from V and 2 bases from J, with 16 bases between. CDR1 is SGHTA and CDR2 is FQGTGA in the germline V gene. There are 17 residues in the CDR3. The CDR3 spells CASSLRPSADTYNEQFF. CDR3 DNA sequence: TGTGCCAGCAGCTTACGGCCTAGCGCAGATACCTACAATGAGCAGTTCTTC.

The rearrangement joins TRBV6-6 to TRBJ2-2; possibly TRBD2 for D (5 bases). Trimming left V 5 bases short and J 9 bases short, with 13 bases between. The CDR3 is made up of 13 amino acids. The germline V gene encodes CDR1 MNHNY and CDR2 SVGAGI (reference sequence). Written as DNA, the CDR3 is TGTGCCAGCAGTCGTCTTCCGGGGAGGGAGCTGTTTTTT. This translates into CASSRLPGRELFF.

V usage is TRBV3-1 (or the pseudogene TRBV3-2) and J usage is TRBJ2-3, with 9 bases fitting TRBD2. J lost 7 bases, V lost 1 base, and 6 bases had no gene match. The CDR3 consists of 15 residues. Germline values: CDR1 LGHDT, CDR2 YNNKEL (reference sequence). Here the CDR3 reads CASSQGLAGQNTQYF. The CDR3 DNA follows: TGTGCCAGCAGCCAAGGGCTAGCGGGACAGAATACGCAGTATTTT.

This chain joins TRBV7-2 and TRBJ2-1; 8 bases line up with TRBD1. V shed 3 bases and J 10 bases; nucleotides not matched to a gene: 14. This CDR3 comprises 16 residues. The V gene's germline CDR1 is SGHTA and CDR2 FQGNSA. The CDR3 loop is CASSFDRGLRGSEQFF. The CDR3 region has the DNA TGTGCCAGCAGCTTTGACAGGGGCCTCCGGGGGTCCGAGCAGTTCTTC.

The V and J genes are TRBV6-2 or TRBV6-3 and TRBJ2-6, with D tentatively TRBD1 (6 bases). V was cut by 6 bases and J by 0 bases, with 15 bases left in between. The CDR3 has 17 residues. CDR1 is MNHEY and CDR2 is SVGEGT in the germline V gene. CDR3 region: CASRPLTGLSGANVLTF. CDR3 nucleotides: TGTGCCAGCAGACCTCTTACAGGGCTCTCTGGGGCCAACGTCCTGACTTTC.

V usage is TRBV9 and J usage is TRBJ2-7; 10 bases align to TRBD2. CDR1 is SGDLS, CDR2 YYNGEE, per germline. J lost 2 bases, V lost 3 bases, and 2 bases had no gene match. The CDR3 consists of 14 residues. The CDR3 DNA reads as TGTGCCAGCAGCGCGGGACTAGCGACCTACGAGCAGTACTTC. It codes for CASSAGLATYEQYF.

CDR3: CASSLNTGGTSPLHF. CDR3 nucleotides: TGTGCCAGCAGCTTAAACACAGGGGGCACTTCACCCCTCCACTTT. This chain uses TRBV11-3 with TRBJ1-6; the match to TRBD1 covers 9 bases. CDR3 size: 15 residues. CDR1 is SGHNT and CDR2 is YENEEA in the germline V gene. V trimming: 2 bases; J trimming: 9 bases; junction bases outside the gene matches: 5.

The gene calls are TRBV12-5 and TRBJ1-4, with TRBD1 matching over 10 bases. The length of the CDR3 is 14 residues. Germline-derived CDR1 and CDR2 are LGHNT and FRNRAP. With 5 bases clipped from V and 8 bases from J, the junction kept 5 bases outside the gene matches. The CDR3 loop reads CASGTGQGNEKLFF. Here the CDR3 DNA reads TGTGCTAGTGGTACGGGACAGGGGAACGAAAAACTGTTTTTT.

This clone was found a few times. The CDR3 sequence is CASSHLPGQRRTYNEQFF. The CDR3, as DNA: TGTGCCAGCAGCCACCTACCGGGACAAAGGCGGACCTACAATGAGCAGTTCTTC. The rearrangement uses TRBV14 and TRBJ2-1; a weak D match, TRBD1 (6 bases). The germline V gene has CDR1 SGHDN and CDR2 FVKESK. The CDR3 is 18 amino acids. V gave up 3 bases and J gave up 2 bases, with 20 bases separating them.

The CDR3 DNA sequence: TGTGCCAGCAGTCCCTCGGACATAGCTAACTATGGCTACACCTTC. Amino acids: CASSPSDIANYGYTF. The genes are TRBV28 and TRBJ1-2; possible D gene TRBD1, 5 bases. Trimming shortened V by 5 bases and J by 0 bases, and 13 bases separated the two germline ends. Germline V gene sequence: CDR1 MDHEN, CDR2 SYDVKM. This CDR3 spans 15 amino acids.

The chain links TRBV4-3 to TRBJ2-1, with 10 bases identical to TRBD2. Germline assignment: CDR1 LGHNA and CDR2 YSLEER. Trimming removed 0 bases from V and 5 bases from J; junction bases left unmatched: 1. The length of the CDR3 is 15 residues. The CDR3 protein is CASSQDGLADNEQFF. CDR3 bases: TGCGCCAGCAGCCAAGATGGACTAGCGGACAATGAGCAGTTCTTC.

This clone was seen a few times. The J gene is TRBJ2-3, the V gene TRBV28; 12 bases fit TRBD2. Germline CDR1 reads MDHEN; CDR2 reads SYDVKM. The junction had 2 bases not matched to a gene; V was cut back by 3 bases and J by 1 base. This CDR3 spans 16 amino acids. For the CDR3, the DNA is TGTGCCAGCAGTTTGGGACTAGCGGGCGGCACAGATACGCAGTATTTT. Residues: CASSLGLAGGTDTQYF.

This chain connects TRBV10-3 to TRBJ1-4; D possibly corresponds to TRBD1 (5 bases). Germline V lookup: CDR1 ENHRY, CDR2 SYGVKD. This CDR3 is built from 15 residues. The V and J ends lost 0 bases and 7 bases respectively, with 12 bases between them. In DNA form, the CDR3 reads TGTGCCATCAGTGAGTCGGGGGGGACGAGTGAAAAACTGTTTTTT. This translates into CAISESGGTSEKLFF.

The chain carries TRBV12-3 or TRBV12-4 and TRBJ2-1, with TRBD1 matching 12 bases. Losses at the gene ends were 3 bases for V and 10 bases for J; bases not matched to a gene: 1. This CDR3 has 13 residues. The CDR3 loop reads CASSLGTGGEQFF. The CDR3 DNA reads TGTGCCAGCAGTTTGGGGACAGGGGGCGAGCAGTTCTTC.

V and J are TRBV7-6 and TRBJ2-3; TRBD2 agrees at 10 bases. Germline V gene sequence: CDR1 SGHVS, CDR2 FNYEAQ. The length of the CDR3 is 18 residues. The trim removed 1 base at V and 2 bases at J, leaving 9 bases unmatched. The CDR3 is CASSLGLAGGFTTDTQYF. The CDR3 DNA reads as TGTGCCAGCAGCTTAGGCTTAGCGGGGGGATTTACCACAGATACGCAGTATTTT.

By share, this clone ranks as medium-sized (0.01 to 0.1%). This rearrangement joins TRBV11-2 to TRBJ1-2, with a weak D call TRBD1 (5 bases). The V gene lost 1 base and the J gene lost 2 bases, with 11 bases spanning the gap. Germline V lookup: CDR1 SGHAT, CDR2 FQNNGV. The CDR3 is 15 residues long. CDR3 loop: CASSLGARANYGYTF. The CDR3, as DNA: TGTGCCAGCAGCTTAGGAGCCAGGGCCAACTATGGCTACACCTTC. Complete variable domain (other parts from reference TRBV11-2 and TRBJ1-2): EAGVAQSPRYKIIEKRQSVAFWCNPISGHATLYWYQQILGQGPKLLIQFQNNGVVDDSQLPKDRFSAERLKGVDSTLKIQPAKLEDSAVYLCASSLGARANYGYTFGSGTRLTVV.